This T cell receptor (beta chain) came from a study of blood T cell repertoires in COVID-19. About the study: The samples span acute and convalescent COVID-19 from the United States, Italy and Spain. PBMCs, B-cell-depleted T cells, or T cells were the source of the cDNA or gDNA that made up the material.

In the study's own analysis: Amplification from reference gene primers served as the basis for estimated nucleated cell counts. Profiled with immunoSEQ multiplex PCR; TCRdb holds only in-frame clones, not every one. That table furnishes V, J and clone size, whereas the DNA furnished D and trimming. The table includes 300,000 to 400,000 clones, 87% detected once. One Seattle source followed patients from active infection through their disease course. This CDR3 is 13 amino acids long. The V end was cut by 3 bases, the J end by 8 bases, with 10 bases between. The sequencing input was peripheral blood. This chain connects TRBV12-3 or TRBV12-4 to TRBJ1-4; a weak D match, TRBD1 (6 bases). This clonotype was obtained from an older woman with COVID-19, enrolled during active disease. CDR3 residues: CASSFVGGEKLFF. As DNA, the CDR3 is TGTGCCAGCAGTTTTGTTGGGGGCGAAAAACTGTTTTTT.